Included here is one T cell receptor beta chain sequence, with context. Antigen: not known. The sample comes from a study of OX40 agonist ivuxolimab in advanced cancers. Study as a whole: All patients had ivuxolimab intravenously every 2 weeks at 0.01 to 10 mg/kg. A mean age of approximately 64 years, range roughly 23 to 85, was recorded, and 70% to 85% were male. The dose-escalation cohort had hepatocellular carcinoma, melanoma, renal cell or head and neck cancer. Whole-study findings and limits: Researchers did not establish what antigens the expanded peripheral T cells target.

The assay was immunoSEQ multiplex PCR, and TCRdb's table has in-frame clones only and misses some. The sample has approximately 96,000 clones, 80% to 95% seen once. V was shortened by 0 bases and J by 10 bases, with 11 bases between the two germline ends. The CDR3 runs 14 residues. CDR1 and CDR2 from the germline V gene are SGHNT and YYREEE (reference sequence). The chain combines TRBV5-4 with TRBJ1-6, with unresolved D. The sample here was CD4+ or CD8+ T cells sorted from blood, taken in a trial of the OX40 agonist ivuxolimab. This TCR derives from an adult with an advanced solid tumor such as melanoma, head and neck, liver or kidney cancer. The CDR3 nucleotides read TGTGCCAGCAGCTTGGGAGAGGGCCGCTCACCCCTCCACTTT. This codes for CASSLGEGRSPLHF.